A selection of T cell receptor beta chains follows, all from one sample in a study of CD8 T cells in ankylosing spondylitis. TCRdb re-derived calls from the 5' RACE reads in MiXCR, one entry per CDR3 protein. The sample comprises under 450,000 distinct CDR3 sequences, approximately 17% of which are singletons, and just over 1% rests with the top ten. Sequencing was performed on blood, either unsorted or a sorted T cell fraction (not recorded which). All receptors come from a male donor with ankylosing spondylitis. Each CDR3 is given with its conserved first and last residue. Each record gives: D gene, CDR3 length, V gene, J gene, clone size, CDR3 protein, CDR3 DNA. D genes are given only for firm matches. Clone size is given for some rows only: seen once, a few or many times, or a class if the clone is expanded.

>NA|15|TRBV20-1|TRBJ1-6|NA
CSARDGSAYNSPLHF
TGCAGTGCTAGAGATGGGTCAGCATATAATTCACCCCTCCACTTT
>TRBD1|15|TRBV20-1|TRBJ1-1|few
CSAFPMDRGRTEAFF
TGCAGTGCTTTCCCTATGGACAGGGGGAGGACTGAAGCTTTCTTT
>TRBD1|15|TRBV3-1|TRBJ1-2|NA
CASSPTGARFYGYTF
TGTGCCAGCAGCCCGACAGGGGCAAGATTCTATGGCTACACCTTC
>TRBD1|14|TRBV4-1|TRBJ2-3|NA
CASSYQGVADTQYF
TGCGCCAGCAGCTACCAGGGGGTGGCAGATACGCAGTATTTT
>NA|15|TRBV28|TRBJ2-7|NA
CASSLPKRGDYEQYF
TGTGCCAGCAGTTTACCGAAAAGGGGAGACTACGAGCAGTACTTC
>NA|16|TRBV6-5|TRBJ2-3|NA
CASSYSMGARTDTQYF
TGTGCCAGCAGTTACTCGATGGGGGCCCGCACAGATACGCAGTATTTT
>TRBD1|15|TRBV2|TRBJ2-2|once
CASSKRDRSTGELFF
TGTGCCAGCAGTAAAAGGGACAGGAGCACCGGGGAGCTGTTTTTT
>NA|14|TRBV5-4|TRBJ1-1|few
CASSLEESNTEAFF
TGTGCCAGCAGCTTGGAGGAGAGTAACACTGAAGCTTTCTTT
>NA|12|TRBV12-5|TRBJ2-7|NA
CASGLESYEQYF
TGTGCTAGTGGTTTGGAGAGCTACGAGCAGTACTTC
>NA|16|TRBV11-2|TRBJ1-3|NA
CASSLWKQGSGNTIYF
TGTGCCAGCAGCTTATGGAAGCAGGGCTCTGGAAACACCATATATTTT
>NA|13|TRBV10-2|TRBJ2-7|few
CASSESGGREQYF
TGCGCCAGCAGTGAGTCTGGGGGTCGCGAGCAGTACTTC
>NA|16|TRBV18|TRBJ2-3|NA
CASSPLRQGGTDTQYF
TGTGCCAGCTCACCACTCCGGCAGGGAGGCACAGATACGCAGTATTTT
>TRBD1|14|TRBV12-3/TRBV12-4|TRBJ2-2|many
CASRTLTGAGELFF
TGTGCCAGCAGAACCCTCACAGGGGCCGGGGAGCTGTTTTTT
>NA|13|TRBV6-1|TRBJ1-2|NA
CASSPGRYYGYTF
TGTGCCAGCAGCCCCGGACGGTACTATGGCTACACCTTC
>NA|14|TRBV6-1|TRBJ1-3|few
CASRSGPSGNTIYF
TGTGCCAGCAGATCCGGGCCATCTGGAAACACCATATATTTT
>NA|13|TRBV15|TRBJ2-5|few
CATSSPNRATQYF
TGTGCCACCAGCAGCCCAAACCGTGCGACCCAGTACTTC
>NA|15|TRBV7-9|TRBJ2-1|NA
CASSSRTETNNEQFF
TGTGCCAGCAGCAGCCGGACAGAAACTAACAATGAGCAGTTCTTC
>NA|16|TRBV6-2/TRBV6-3|TRBJ2-3|few
CASSYSKAQVGVTQYF
TGTGCCAGCAGTTACTCGAAAGCCCAGGTGGGAGTGACGCAGTATTTT
>NA|16|TRBV7-2|TRBJ2-1|few
CASSPRGGQNGNEQFF
TGTGCCAGCAGCCCCAGGGGGGGCCAAAACGGAAATGAGCAGTTCTTC
>TRBD1|16|TRBV7-9|TRBJ2-7|few
CASSFGQGATPYEQYF
TGTGCCAGCAGCTTCGGACAGGGGGCGACCCCCTACGAGCAGTACTTC
>NA|15|TRBV5-1|TRBJ2-2|few
CASSLGSLNRGELFF
TGCGCCAGCAGCTTGGGGTCCCTGAATCGGGGGGAGCTGTTTTTT
>NA|14|TRBV25-1|TRBJ2-4|NA
CASSEQGDKNIQYF
TGTGCCAGCAGTGAACAGGGCGACAAAAACATTCAGTACTTC
>TRBD2|18|TRBV19|TRBJ2-7|NA
CASSPPWTSGRAAYEQYF
TGTGCCAGTAGTCCGCCGTGGACTAGCGGGAGAGCCGCCTACGAGCAGTACTTC
>NA|14|TRBV6-1|TRBJ1-5|NA
CAIHGPYSNQPQHF
TGTGCCATACATGGCCCCTATAGCAATCAGCCCCAGCATTTT
>NA|15|TRBV6-1|TRBJ1-1|NA
CASSQGFFGDTEAFF
TGTGCCAGCAGCCAAGGGTTTTTCGGGGACACTGAAGCTTTCTTT
>TRBD1|12|TRBV11-2|TRBJ2-3|NA
CASRGQGDTQYF
TGTGCCAGCCGGGGACAGGGAGATACGCAGTATTTT
>TRBD1|14|TRBV5-1|TRBJ2-7|few
CASSNAGTGNEQYF
TGCGCCAGCAGCAACGCCGGGACAGGGAACGAGCAGTACTTC
>NA|16|TRBV4-1|TRBJ1-1|few
CASSQDLRGGNTEAFF
TGCGCCAGCAGCCAAGATCTGAGGGGTGGAAACACTGAAGCTTTCTTT
>NA|14|TRBV6-5|TRBJ1-1|NA
CASSYGGRNTEAFF
TGTGCCAGCAGTTACGGAGGGAGGAACACTGAAGCTTTCTTT
>NA|14|TRBV28|TRBJ1-3|NA
CASTWGSSGNTIYF
TGTGCCAGCACCTGGGGCAGCTCTGGAAACACCATATATTTT
>NA|15|TRBV12-3/TRBV12-4|TRBJ2-6|NA
CASRAQGPGANVLTF
TGTGCCAGCAGGGCCCAGGGTCCTGGGGCCAACGTCCTGACTTTC
>NA|15|TRBV4-1|TRBJ1-3|NA
CASSQLGNSGNTIYF
TGCGCCAGCAGCCAACTCGGGAACTCTGGAAACACCATATATTTT
>NA|13|TRBV30|TRBJ1-5|few
CAWSGRDNQPQHF
TGTGCCTGGAGTGGCAGGGATAATCAGCCCCAGCATTTT
>NA|13|TRBV24-1|TRBJ2-6|NA
CATSQSGANVLTF
TGTGCCACCAGTCAGTCTGGGGCCAACGTCCTGACTTTC
>NA|15|TRBV20-1|TRBJ1-1|NA
CSARDPGAGGTEAFF
TGCAGTGCTAGAGATCCGGGGGCCGGGGGCACTGAAGCTTTCTTT
>NA|12|TRBV20-1|TRBJ1-2|few
CSAVDRYYGYTF
TGCAGTGCGGTGGACCGCTACTATGGCTACACCTTC
>TRBD1|14|TRBV5-5|TRBJ2-7|NA
CASSFPGQGYEQYF
TGTGCCAGCAGCTTCCCGGGACAGGGCTACGAGCAGTACTTC
>TRBD1|15|TRBV7-8|TRBJ2-7|NA
CASSRNRQGPYEQYF
TGTGCCAGCAGCCGAAATAGACAGGGACCCTACGAGCAGTACTTC
>NA|14|TRBV5-1|TRBJ2-5|few
CASSLGGRRETQYF
TGCGCCAGCAGCTTGGGGGGGCGTCGGGAGACCCAGTACTTC
>NA|15|TRBV7-9|TRBJ1-1|NA
CASRLAGPMNTEAFF
TGTGCCAGCAGGCTGGCCGGCCCCATGAACACTGAAGCTTTCTTT